One sample yielded the 17 T cell receptor beta chains listed below, sequenced in a study of long-term antiretroviral therapy in people with HIV. At the survey level, the v3.0 immunoSEQ assay was run. Assay: immunoSEQ multiplex PCR; the TCRdb copy retains only in-frame clones and omits some. This table holds about 26,000 clones, over 75% found once. This specimen consisted of unsorted PBMCs, obtained roughly 4.8 years after starting antiretroviral therapy. The source is a man aged 40-50 years with HIV.

This clone has just one count. The chain has TRBV7-9 and TRBJ2-7; the D is unclear. Trimming cost V 3 bases and J 6 bases, with 9 bases left between them. The germline gives CDR1 SEHNR, CDR2 FQNEAQ (reference sequence). The CDR3 loop spans 12 amino acids. CDR3 DNA sequence: TGTGCCAGCAGCTTGGACGCTGCCGAGCAGTACTTC. Encoded protein: CASSLDAAEQYF.

To note about this clone: A read error may produce the germline difference seen at one junction end. This chain joins TRBV18 and TRBJ1-3, with D possibly being TRBD1 (6 bases). Germline V gives CDR1 KGHSH, CDR2 LQKENI. This CDR3 is 12 amino acids long. CDR3 region: CASSLQGNTTYF. The CDR3 DNA follows: TGTGCCAGCTCACTACAGGGAAACACCACATATTTT.

This clone has only a few counts. The rearrangement uses TRBV11-2 and TRBJ1-4; D gene ambiguous. The CDR3 is 14 residues long. Deletions cut 6 bases from V and 2 bases from J, with 10 bases between. CDR1 is SGHAT and CDR2 is FQNNGV in the germline V gene. CDR3 region: CASRVVGTNEKLFF. CDR3 coding DNA: TGTGCCAGCAGAGTCGTCGGGACTAATGAAAAACTGTTTTTT. The complete variable domain, with remaining parts taken from reference TRBV11-2 and TRBJ1-4, reads EAGVAQSPRYKIIEKRQSVAFWCNPISGHATLYWYQQILGQGPKLLIQFQNNGVVDDSQLPKDRFSAERLKGVDSTLKIQPAKLEDSAVYLCASRVVGTNEKLFFGSGTQLSVL.

The chain uses TRBV13 and TRBJ1-5; TRBD1 is a possible D gene (5 bases). Per germline, CDR1 PRHDT and CDR2 FYEKMQ (reference sequence). CDR3 size: 16 residues. V was shortened by 2 bases and J by 6 bases, with 17 bases between the two germline ends. CDR3 coding DNA: TGTGCCAGCAGCTTAAGCCCCGGGGGACCCACTCAGCCCCAGCATTTT. Protein product: CASSLSPGGPTQPQHF.

The chain couples TRBV5-1 to TRBJ1-1, with TRBD1 matching 11 bases. CDR3 length: 13 amino acids. The trim removed 6 bases at V and 4 bases at J, leaving 2 bases unmatched. The V gene's germline CDR1 is SGHRS and CDR2 YFSETQ. The CDR3 sequence is CASTGTGGTEAFF. The CDR3 bases are TGCGCCAGCACCGGGACAGGGGGCACTGAAGCTTTCTTT.

This clone was counted only a few times. V usage is TRBV5-1 and J usage is TRBJ2-1; 13 nucleotides match TRBD2. CDR3 length equals 16 residues. Looked up from germline, CDR1 is SGHRS and CDR2 is YFSETQ. Trimming cost V 4 bases and J 5 bases; bases outside gene matches: 6. CDR3 DNA sequence: TGCGCCAGCAGCCTTACGACTAGCGGGAGGAACAATGAGCAGTTCTTC. Translating gives CASSLTTSGRNNEQFF.

V usage is TRBV2 and J usage is TRBJ2-5; 13 bases are shared with TRBD2. Per the germline V gene, CDR1 is SNHLY and CDR2 is FYNNEI. Unmatched junction bases numbered 4, after V lost 4 bases and J lost 5 bases. The CDR3 spans 15 residues. The CDR3 reads CASSVLAGGQETQYF. The CDR3 nucleotides are TGTGCCAGCAGTGTACTAGCGGGGGGGCAGGAGACCCAGTACTTC. Variable domain in full (rest from reference TRBV2 and TRBJ2-5): EPEVTQTPSHQVTQMGQEVILRCVPISNHLYFYWYRQILGQKVEFLVSFYNNEISEKSEIFDDQFSVERPDGSNFTLKIRSTKLEDSAMYFCASSVLAGGQETQYFGPGTRLLVL.

The rearrangement joins TRBV6-6 to TRBJ1-3; D gene uncertain. V dropped 0 bases and J dropped 2 bases, with 5 bases sitting between them. The length of the CDR3 is 14 residues. Germline assignment: CDR1 MNHNY and CDR2 SVGAGI (reference sequence). CDR3 in amino acids: CASSYSMAGNTIYF. The CDR3 nucleotides are TGTGCCAGCAGTTACTCGATGGCTGGAAACACCATATATTTT.

V usage is TRBV2 and J usage is TRBJ2-1; 7 nucleotides align to TRBD1. The CDR3 spans 14 residues. V trimming: 8 bases; J trimming: 2 bases; junction bases outside the gene matches: 6. The germline gives CDR1 SNHLY, CDR2 FYNNEI. CDR3: CASGDRVTYNEQFF. CDR3 coding DNA: TGTGCCAGCGGAGACAGGGTAACCTACAATGAGCAGTTCTTC.

This chain uses TRBV12-2 with TRBJ2-7; TRBD1 reflects the table's D call only, with no check against the DNA. TRBV12-2 represents a pseudogene. The CDR3 has 14 residues. The CDR3 is CASRSPGQTYEQYF. As DNA, the CDR3 is TGTGCAAGTCGCTCTCCGGGACAGACCTACGAGCAGTACTTC.

This clone appeared a few times. The V gene is TRBV19, the J gene TRBJ1-2; 8 bases are a match to TRBD1. CDR3 length equals 14 residues. V shed 6 bases and J 1 base; nucleotides not matched to a gene: 4. CDR1 and CDR2 from the germline V gene are LNHDA and SQIVND (reference sequence). CDR3 in DNA: TGTGCCAGTAGCCCAGGACAGGGTAACTATGGCTACACCTTC. Its translation: CASSPGQGNYGYTF. The full variable domain, with the rest looked up from reference TRBV19 and TRBJ1-2, is DGGITQSPKYLFRKEGQNVTLSCEQNLNHDAMYWYRQDPGQGLRLIYYSQIVNDFQKGDIAEGYSVSREKKESFPLTVTSAQKNPTAFYLCASSPGQGNYGYTFGSGTRLTVV.

The rearrangement links TRBV7-8 to TRBJ2-5; no clear D. The V end lost 4 bases, the J end lost 5 bases, and 5 bases lay between the germline ends. CDR1 is SGHVS and CDR2 is FQNEAQ in the germline V gene. This CDR3 has 11 residues. CDR3 sequence (DNA): TGTGCCAGCAGCTCCTTGGAGACCCAGTACTTC. Translating it yields CASSSLETQYF.

The DNA for the CDR3 is TGCAGCGTTCGGGAGGGCGAGCAGTACTTC. Its protein is CSVREGEQYF. The chain recombines TRBV29-1 with TRBJ2-7; 8 nucleotides match TRBD2. Trimming removed 5 bases from V and 6 bases from J; junction bases left unmatched: 0. CDR3 length: 10 residues. Germline CDR1 SQVTM, CDR2 ANQGSEA.

This chain uses TRBV5-1 with TRBJ1-1; D perhaps matches TRBD1 (5 bases). In germline, CDR1 is SGHRS, CDR2 YFSETQ. The CDR3 is 14 amino acids. The V end lost 5 bases, the J end lost 0 bases, and 11 bases lay between the germline ends. CDR3 nucleotide sequence: TGCGCCAGCAGATTCCAGGGAATGAACACTGAAGCTTTCTTT. It encodes CASRFQGMNTEAFF.

The chain is built from TRBV6-5 and TRBJ2-3, with a tentative D call TRBD2 (6 bases). CDR1 is MNHEY and CDR2 is SVGAGI in the germline V gene. The CDR3 totals 14 residues. V lost 2 bases and J lost 6, with 12 bases in between. CDR3 loop: CASSYNGRYDTQYF. In DNA form, the CDR3 reads TGTGCCAGCAGTTACAACGGGAGATACGATACGCAGTATTTT.

This sequence joins TRBV5-8 and TRBJ1-1; TRBD1 matches 7 bases. Germline V gene sequence: CDR1 SGHTS, CDR2 YDEGEE. With V trimmed by 5 bases and J by 1 base, 8 bases remained unmatched. The CDR3 sequence is 15 residues long. The CDR3 DNA reads TGTGCCAGCAGGCGTTCCGGGACAGCGAACACTGAAGCTTTCTTT. Translation: CASRRSGTANTEAFF.

The V gene is TRBV14, the J gene TRBJ2-2, with 11 positions matching TRBD2. V trimming: 4 bases; J trimming: 0 bases; junction bases outside the gene matches: 7. The CDR3 is 18 residues long. Germline CDR1 SGHDN, CDR2 FVKESK. As DNA, the CDR3 is TGTGCCAGCAGCCGCACGACTAGCGGGACGACGAACACCGGGGAGCTGTTTTTT. Translated: CASSRTTSGTTNTGELFF. Variable domain in full (rest from reference TRBV14 and TRBJ2-2): EAGVTQFPSHSVIEKGQTVTLRCDPISGHDNLYWYRRVMGKEIKFLLHFVKESKQDESGMPNNRFLAERTGGTYSTLKVQPAELEDSGVYFCASSRTTSGTTNTGELFFGEGSRLTVL.